This T cell receptor beta chain was recovered during a study of blood T cell repertoires in COVID-19. The germline gives CDR1 LGHNA, CDR2 YNFKEQ. The ends were cut back, 1 base at V and 1 base at J, with 10 bases in the middle. This CDR3 has 15 residues. Produced via immunoSEQ multiplex PCR; TCRdb's table is partial and in-frame only. The sample shows around 210,000 clones, roughly 90% of them seen only once. Categorization into cohorts depended on clinical history that participants reported. Cohort 3 recovered donors had two negative PCRs, clearance, or symptom resolution. This clonotype originated in a woman younger than 30 who had recovered from COVID-19. Sequenced: PBMCs or T cells enriched from blood (not recorded which). The chain joins TRBV4-2 to TRBJ2-5; perhaps TRBD1 as D (5 bases). CDR3 sequence reads: CASSQVRGSQETQYF. In DNA, the CDR3 is TGTGCCAGCAGCCAAGTAAGGGGCAGCCAAGAGACCCAGTACTTC.